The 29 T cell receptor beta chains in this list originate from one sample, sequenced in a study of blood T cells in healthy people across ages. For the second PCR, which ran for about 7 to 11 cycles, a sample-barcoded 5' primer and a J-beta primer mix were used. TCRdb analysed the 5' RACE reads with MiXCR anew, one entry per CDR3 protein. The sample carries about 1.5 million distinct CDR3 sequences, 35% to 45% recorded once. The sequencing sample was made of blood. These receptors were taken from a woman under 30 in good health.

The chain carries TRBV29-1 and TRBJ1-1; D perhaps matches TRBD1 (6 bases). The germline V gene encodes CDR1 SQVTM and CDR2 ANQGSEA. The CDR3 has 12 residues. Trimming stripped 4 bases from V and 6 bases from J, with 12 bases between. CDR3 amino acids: CSVGRGAAEAFF. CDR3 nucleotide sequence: TGCAGCGTTGGGAGGGGGGCCGCTGAAGCTTTCTTT.

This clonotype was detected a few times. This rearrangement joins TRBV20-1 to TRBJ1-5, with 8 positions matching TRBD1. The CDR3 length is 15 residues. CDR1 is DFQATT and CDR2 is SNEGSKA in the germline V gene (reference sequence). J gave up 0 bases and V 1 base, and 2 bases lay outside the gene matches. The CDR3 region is CSARGGTGSNQPQHF. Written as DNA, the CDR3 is TGCAGTGCTAGAGGCGGGACAGGTAGCAATCAGCCCCAGCATTTT.

CDR3: CASSQTAKSTDTQYF. CDR3 sequence (DNA): TGTGCCAGCAGCCAAACAGCCAAGAGCACAGATACGCAGTATTTT. The chain recombines TRBV7-2 with TRBJ2-3; D gene unclear. V gave up 5 bases and J gave up 0 bases, with 12 bases separating them. CDR3 size: 15 residues. Germline values: CDR1 SGHTA, CDR2 FQGNSA.

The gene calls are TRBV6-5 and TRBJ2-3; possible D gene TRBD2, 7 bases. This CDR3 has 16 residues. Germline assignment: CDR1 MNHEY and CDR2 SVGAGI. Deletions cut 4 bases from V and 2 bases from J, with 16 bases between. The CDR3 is CASSFGWGGHTDTQYF. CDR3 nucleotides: TGTGCCAGCAGTTTTGGTTGGGGGGGACACACAGATACGCAGTATTTT.

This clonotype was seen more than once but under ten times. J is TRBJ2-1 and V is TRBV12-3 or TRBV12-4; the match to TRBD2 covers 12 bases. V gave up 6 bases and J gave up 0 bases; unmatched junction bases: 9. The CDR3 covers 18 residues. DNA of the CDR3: TGTGCCAGCAGGTGGACTAGCGGGGTCACTAGCTCCTACAATGAGCAGTTCTTC. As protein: CASRWTSGVTSSYNEQFF.

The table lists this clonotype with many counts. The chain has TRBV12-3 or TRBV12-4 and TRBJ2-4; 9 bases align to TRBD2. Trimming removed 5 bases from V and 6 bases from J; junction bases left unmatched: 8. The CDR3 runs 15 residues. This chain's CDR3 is CASSPATSGPNIQYF. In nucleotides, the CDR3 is TGTGCCAGCAGTCCCGCGACTAGCGGCCCAAACATTCAGTACTTC.

The CDR3 is CATSDPGTAQETQYF. CDR3 DNA: TGTGCCACCAGTGATCCCGGGACGGCCCAAGAGACCCAGTACTTC. The rearrangement links TRBV24-1 to TRBJ2-5; the D call may be TRBD1 or TRBD2 (5 bases each). This CDR3 has 15 residues. The germline V gene encodes CDR1 KGHDR and CDR2 SFDVKD. Trimming shortened V by 3 bases and J by 1 base, and 11 bases separated the two germline ends.

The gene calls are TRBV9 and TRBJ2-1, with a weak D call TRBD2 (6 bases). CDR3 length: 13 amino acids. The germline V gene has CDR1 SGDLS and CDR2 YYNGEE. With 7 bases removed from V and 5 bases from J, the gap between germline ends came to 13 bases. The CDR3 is CASRGARNNEQFF. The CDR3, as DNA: TGTGCCAGCCGCGGGGCGCGAAACAATGAGCAGTTCTTC.

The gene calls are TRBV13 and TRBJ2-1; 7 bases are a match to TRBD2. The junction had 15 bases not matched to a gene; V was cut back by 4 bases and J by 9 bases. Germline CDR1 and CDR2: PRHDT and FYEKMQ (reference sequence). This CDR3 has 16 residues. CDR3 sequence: CASSYARDYDPGEQFF. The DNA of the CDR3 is TGTGCCAGCAGCTACGCCCGGGACTATGATCCCGGTGAGCAGTTCTTC.

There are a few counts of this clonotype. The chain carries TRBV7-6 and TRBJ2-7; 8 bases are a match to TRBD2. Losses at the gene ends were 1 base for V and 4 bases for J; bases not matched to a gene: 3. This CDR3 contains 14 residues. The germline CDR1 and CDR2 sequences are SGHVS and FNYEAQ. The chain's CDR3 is CASSLEAGEYEQYF. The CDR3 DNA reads TGTGCCAGCAGCTTAGAAGCGGGAGAATACGAGCAGTACTTC.

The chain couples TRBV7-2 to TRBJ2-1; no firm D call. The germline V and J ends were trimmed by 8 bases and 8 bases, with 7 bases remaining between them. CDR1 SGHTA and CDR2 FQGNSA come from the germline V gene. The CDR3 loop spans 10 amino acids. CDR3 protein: CASGDHEQFF. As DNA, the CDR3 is TGTGCCAGCGGGGATCATGAGCAGTTCTTC. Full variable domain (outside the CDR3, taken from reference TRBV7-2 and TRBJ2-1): GAGVSQSPSNKVTEKGKDVELRCDPISGHTALYWYRQSLGQGLEFLIYFQGNSAPDKSGLPSDRFSAERTGGSVSTLTIQRTQQEDSAVYLCASGDHEQFFGPGTRLTVL.

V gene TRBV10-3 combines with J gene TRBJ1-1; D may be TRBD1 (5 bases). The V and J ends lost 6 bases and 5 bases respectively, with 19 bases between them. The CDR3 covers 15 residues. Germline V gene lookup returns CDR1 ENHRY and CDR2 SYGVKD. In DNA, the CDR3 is TGTGCCATCAGGGCGGGGCTGGCTTCGAATACTGAAGCTTTCTTT. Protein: CAIRAGLASNTEAFF.

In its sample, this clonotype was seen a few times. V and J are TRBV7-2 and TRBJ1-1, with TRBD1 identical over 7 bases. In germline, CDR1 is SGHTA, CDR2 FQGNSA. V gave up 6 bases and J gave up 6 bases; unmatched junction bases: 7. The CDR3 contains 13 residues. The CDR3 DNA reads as TGTGCCAGCAGGGAAGGGGGCCGACCTGAAGCTTTCTTT. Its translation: CASREGGRPEAFF.

CDR3: CASIRTGGLGEQFF. CDR3 coding DNA: TGTGCCAGCATCCGAACTGGGGGGTTGGGTGAGCAGTTCTTC. V usage is TRBV6-2 or TRBV6-3 and J usage is TRBJ2-1; D possibly corresponds to TRBD2 (6 bases). CDR3 length: 14 amino acids. The V gene's germline CDR1 is MNHEY and CDR2 SVGEGT. Trimming pared 7 bases from V and 9 bases from J, leaving 19 bases between.

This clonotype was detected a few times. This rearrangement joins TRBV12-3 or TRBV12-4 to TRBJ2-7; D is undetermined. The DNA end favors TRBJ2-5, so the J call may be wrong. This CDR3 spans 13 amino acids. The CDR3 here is CASRRTPPETQYF. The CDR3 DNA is TGTGCCAGCAGGAGAACCCCCCCGGAGACCCAGTACTTC.

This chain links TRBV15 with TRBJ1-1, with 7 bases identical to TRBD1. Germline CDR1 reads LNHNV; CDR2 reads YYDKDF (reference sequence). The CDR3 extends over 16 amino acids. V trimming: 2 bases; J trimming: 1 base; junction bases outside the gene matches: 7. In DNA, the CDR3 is TGTGCCACCAGCAGATACCGACAGGGTGAGAACACTGAAGCTTTCTTT. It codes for CATSRYRQGENTEAFF.

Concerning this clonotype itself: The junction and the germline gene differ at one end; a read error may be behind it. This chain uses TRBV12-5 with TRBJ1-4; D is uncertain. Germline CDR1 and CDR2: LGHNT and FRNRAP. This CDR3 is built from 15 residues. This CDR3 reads CASGLHVGGNVKLFF. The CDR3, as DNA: TGTGCTAGTGGTTTGCACGTTGGAGGGAATGTAAAACTGTTTTTT.

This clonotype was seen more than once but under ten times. CDR3 DNA: TGCAGCGTTGAAGGTCGGATGTACACTGAAGCTTTCTTT. Translating it yields CSVEGRMYTEAFF. This chain links TRBV29-1 with TRBJ1-1; D not resolved. Per the germline V gene, CDR1 is SQVTM and CDR2 is ANQGSEA. Deletions cut 1 base from V and 3 bases from J, with 9 bases between. The CDR3 consists of 13 residues.

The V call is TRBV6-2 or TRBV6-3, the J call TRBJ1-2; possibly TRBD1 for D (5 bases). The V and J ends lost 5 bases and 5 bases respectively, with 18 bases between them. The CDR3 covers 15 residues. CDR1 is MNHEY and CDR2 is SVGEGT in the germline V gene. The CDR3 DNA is TGTGCCAGCAGTCGCCCCCGACAGATCATTTATGGCTACACCTTC. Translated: CASSRPRQIIYGYTF.

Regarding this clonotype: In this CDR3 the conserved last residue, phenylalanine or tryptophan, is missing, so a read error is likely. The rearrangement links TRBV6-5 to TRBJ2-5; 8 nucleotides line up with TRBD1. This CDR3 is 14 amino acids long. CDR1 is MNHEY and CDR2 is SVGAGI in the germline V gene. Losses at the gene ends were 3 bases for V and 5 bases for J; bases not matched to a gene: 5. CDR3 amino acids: CASSYGRQGETQYV. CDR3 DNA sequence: TGTGCCAGCAGTTATGGGAGACAGGGGGAGACCCAGTACGTC.

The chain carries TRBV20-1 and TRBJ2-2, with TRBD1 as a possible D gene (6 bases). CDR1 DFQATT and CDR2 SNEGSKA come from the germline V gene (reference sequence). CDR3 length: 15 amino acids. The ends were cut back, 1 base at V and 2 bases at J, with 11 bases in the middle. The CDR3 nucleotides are TGCAGTGCTAGAGTCGGGACACCTAACACCGGGGAGCTGTTTTTT. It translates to CSARVGTPNTGELFF.

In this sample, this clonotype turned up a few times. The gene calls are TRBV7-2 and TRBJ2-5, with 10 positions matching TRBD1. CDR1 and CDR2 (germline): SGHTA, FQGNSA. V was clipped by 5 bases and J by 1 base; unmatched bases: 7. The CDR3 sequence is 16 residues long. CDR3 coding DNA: TGTGCCAGCAGCCGGGGGACAGGGGCGATCCAAGAGACCCAGTACTTC. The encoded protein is CASSRGTGAIQETQYF.

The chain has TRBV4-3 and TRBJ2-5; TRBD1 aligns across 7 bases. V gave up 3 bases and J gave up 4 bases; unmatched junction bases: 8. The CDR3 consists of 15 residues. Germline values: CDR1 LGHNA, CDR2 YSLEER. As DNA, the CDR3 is TGCGCCAGCAGCCAGAGACAGGGTTCGGGAGAGACCCAGTACTTC. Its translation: CASSQRQGSGETQYF.

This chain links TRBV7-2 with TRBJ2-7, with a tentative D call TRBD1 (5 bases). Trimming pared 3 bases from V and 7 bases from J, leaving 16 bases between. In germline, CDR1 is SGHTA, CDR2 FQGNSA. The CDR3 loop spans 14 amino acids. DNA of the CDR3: TGTGCCAGCAGCTTCCAGGGATCGGATAATGAGCAGTACTTC. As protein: CASSFQGSDNEQYF.

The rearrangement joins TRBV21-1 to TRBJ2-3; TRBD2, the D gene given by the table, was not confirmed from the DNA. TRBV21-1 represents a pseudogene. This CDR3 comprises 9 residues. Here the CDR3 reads CATSPRQYF. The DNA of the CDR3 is TGTGCCACCTCCCCGCGGCAGTATTTT.

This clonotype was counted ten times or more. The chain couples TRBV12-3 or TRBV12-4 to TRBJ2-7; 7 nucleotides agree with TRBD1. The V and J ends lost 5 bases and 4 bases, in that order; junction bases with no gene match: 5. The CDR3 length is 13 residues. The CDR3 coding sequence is TGTGCCAGCAGTACCGGGACAGCTTACGAGCAGTACTTC. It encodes CASSTGTAYEQYF.

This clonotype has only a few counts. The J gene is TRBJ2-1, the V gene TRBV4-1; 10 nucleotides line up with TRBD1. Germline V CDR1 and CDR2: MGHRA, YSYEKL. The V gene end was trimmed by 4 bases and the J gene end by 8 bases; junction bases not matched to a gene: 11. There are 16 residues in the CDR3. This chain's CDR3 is CASSPGGQGHFDEQFF. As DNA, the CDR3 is TGCGCCAGCAGCCCGGGGGGACAGGGGCACTTCGATGAGCAGTTCTTC.

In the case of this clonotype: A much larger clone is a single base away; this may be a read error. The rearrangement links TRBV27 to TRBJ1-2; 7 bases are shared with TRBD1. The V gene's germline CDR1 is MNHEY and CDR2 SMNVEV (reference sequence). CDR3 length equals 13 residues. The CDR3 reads CAGSFTGVYGYTF. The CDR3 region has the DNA TGTGCCGGCAGTTTCACAGGGGTATATGGCTACACCTTC.

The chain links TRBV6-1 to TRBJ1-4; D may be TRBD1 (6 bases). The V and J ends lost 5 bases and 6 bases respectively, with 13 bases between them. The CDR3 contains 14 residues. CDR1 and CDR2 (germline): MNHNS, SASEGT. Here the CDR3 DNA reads TGTGCCAGCAGTCCGGGGGGCGCTTATGAAAAACTGTTTTTT. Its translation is CASSPGGAYEKLFF.